Following are 15 T cell receptor beta chains from one sample sequenced in a study of T-cell reconstitution after alpha-beta-depleted transplantation in children. Unique molecular identifiers were incorporated when the TCRbeta library was constructed. MiXCR, applied by TCRdb to the PCR reads, yields one record per CDR3 protein. Among about 120,000 distinct CDR3 sequences listed, around 23% were seen once. The sample here was PBMCs, mostly from graft donor cells, taken 180 days after TCRalphabeta/CD19-depleted stem cell transplant. All receptors come from a male patient aged 2 to 10 who had a stem cell transplant for chronic granulomatous disease, so the T cells may come from the graft donor.

The chain is built from TRBV6-5 and TRBJ2-1; possibly TRBD1 for D (6 bases). The V and J ends lost 4 bases and 0 bases respectively, with 10 bases between them. Per germline, CDR1 MNHEY and CDR2 SVGAGI. The CDR3 is made up of 15 amino acids. The CDR3 DNA sequence: TGTGCCAGCAGTTCTGACAGGAGCTCCTACAATGAGCAGTTCTTC. Its protein product is CASSSDRSSYNEQFF.

This clonotype has just a few counts. The chain carries TRBV7-6 and TRBJ2-3; D is unclear. The germline V gene encodes CDR1 SGHVS and CDR2 FNYEAQ. With 5 bases removed from V and 5 bases from J, the gap between germline ends came to 8 bases. The CDR3 contains 12 residues. Here the CDR3 reads CASSPGIDTQYF. The CDR3 DNA is TGTGCCAGCAGCCCCGGCATAGATACGCAGTATTTT.

The chain combines TRBV5-1 with TRBJ2-3, with D unresolved. The CDR3 length is 14 residues. Per germline, CDR1 SGHRS and CDR2 YFSETQ. V dropped 3 bases and J dropped 1 base, with 9 bases sitting between them. The DNA of the CDR3 is TGCGCCAGCAGCTCCTATGGGGGCACAGATACGCAGTATTTT. The encoded protein is CASSSYGGTDTQYF.

The J gene is TRBJ2-1, the V gene TRBV29-1; D unclear. V lost 7 bases and J lost 7, with 14 bases in between. The CDR3 is 12 amino acids. Per the germline V gene, CDR1 is SQVTM and CDR2 is ANQGSEA. The CDR3 is CSAQGPRNEQFF. CDR3 in DNA: TGCAGCGCCCAAGGGCCGAGGAATGAGCAGTTCTTC.

This clonotype was seen a few times. The chain employs TRBV5-1 and TRBJ2-7, with TRBD2 matching over 9 bases. Germline V gene lookup returns CDR1 SGHRS and CDR2 YFSETQ. CDR3 length: 14 residues. The J segment lost 5 bases and the V segment lost 4 bases, leaving 7 bases of the junction unmatched. CDR3 DNA: TGCGCCAGCAGCCACCTGGGACTAGCTAACGAGCAGTACTTC. Protein product: CASSHLGLANEQYF.

V gene TRBV5-1 combines with J gene TRBJ2-6; D unresolved. Per germline, CDR1 SGHRS and CDR2 YFSETQ. The CDR3 has 16 amino acids. V lost 5 bases and J 2 bases, leaving 14 bases between the germline ends. CDR3 sequence reads: CASSRSSLPGANVLTF. CDR3 coding DNA: TGCGCCAGCAGTAGAAGCTCCCTGCCTGGGGCCAACGTCCTGACTTTC.

There are many counts of this clonotype. The rearrangement joins TRBV20-1 to TRBJ2-1, with 9 bases aligning to TRBD2. Germline CDR1 is DFQATT and CDR2 is SNEGSKA (reference sequence). Losses at the gene ends were 0 bases for V and 7 bases for J; bases not matched to a gene: 16. The CDR3 contains 18 residues. DNA for the CDR3: TGCAGTGCTAGAGATAGACAGAGTAGCGGGAGCGCTAAGAATGAGCAGTTCTTC. Translating gives CSARDRQSSGSAKNEQFF.

This clonotype occurred many times. The CDR3 is CSALLLAGGGEQYF. As DNA, the CDR3 is TGCAGCGCCCTACTACTAGCGGGAGGGGGTGAGCAGTACTTC. The chain links TRBV29-1 to TRBJ2-7; 13 nucleotides line up with TRBD2. J lost 7 bases, V lost 7 bases, and 10 bases had no gene match. The CDR3 has 14 residues. Germline V gene sequence: CDR1 SQVTM, CDR2 ANQGSEA.

This clonotype occurred many times. The V call is TRBV6-1, the J call TRBJ2-3, with 8 bases lining up with TRBD1. The ends lost 6 bases at V and 5 bases at J; junction bases unmatched: 13. The CDR3 length is 16 residues. CDR1 and CDR2 from the germline V gene are MNHNS and SASEGT. CDR3 nucleotide sequence: TGTGCCAGCAGCCCCTTGGGGCAGGGGGCTGGAGATACGCAGTATTTT. This gives the protein CASSPLGQGAGDTQYF.

The CDR3 protein is CASSYSLGQGTRPQHF. In nucleotides, the CDR3 is TGTGCCAGCAGTTATAGCCTGGGACAGGGGACTCGGCCCCAGCATTTT. V gene TRBV7-8 combines with J gene TRBJ1-5, with TRBD1 matching over 10 bases. Per the germline V gene, CDR1 is SGHVS and CDR2 is FQNEAQ. The V gene end was trimmed by 6 bases and the J gene end by 9 bases; junction bases not matched to a gene: 14. The CDR3 sequence is 16 residues long.

This clonotype came up a few times. The chain recombines TRBV12-3 or TRBV12-4 with TRBJ2-7; D perhaps matches TRBD1 (6 bases). The CDR3 extends over 14 amino acids. The V end was cut by 6 bases, the J end by 9 bases, with 21 bases between. CDR3: CASRSHRGGTGQYF. DNA for the CDR3: TGTGCCAGCAGATCCCATCGTGGGGGCACCGGGCAGTACTTC.

Regarding this clonotype: This could be a read error, since a much larger clone is one nucleotide away. The rearrangement uses TRBV20-1 and TRBJ2-7, with 14 bases that match TRBD2. There are 14 residues in the CDR3. Germline assignment: CDR1 DFQATT and CDR2 SNEGSKA (reference sequence). The CDR3 DNA sequence: TGCAGTGCTAGGACTAGCGGGAGGGCGCGAGAGCACTACTTC. It is translated as CSARTSGRAREHYF.

This clonotype was counted only a few times. The chain couples TRBV12-3 or TRBV12-4 to TRBJ2-3; 8 bases line up with TRBD2. This CDR3 is built from 15 residues. V trimming: 6 bases; J trimming: 2 bases; junction bases outside the gene matches: 7. The CDR3 nucleotides read TGTGCCAGCAGCCCGGGAGGGTCCCCCACAGATACGCAGTATTTT. Residues: CASSPGGSPTDTQYF.

This clonotype was recorded a few times. The V gene is TRBV5-1, the J gene TRBJ2-3; tentatively, D is TRBD2 (5 bases). The CDR3 has 16 residues. The germline CDR1 and CDR2 sequences are SGHRS and YFSETQ. Trimming removed 0 bases at V and 5 bases at J, with 16 bases between. Written as DNA, the CDR3 is TGCGCCAGCAGCTTGGTGGCACCAATACTAGGAGATACGCAGTATTTT. It codes for CASSLVAPILGDTQYF.

The V and J genes are TRBV24-1 and TRBJ2-1; tentatively, D is TRBD2 (5 bases). V shed 5 bases and J shed 6 bases, with 13 bases lying between them. This CDR3 comprises 14 residues. From germline, CDR1 is KGHDR and CDR2 SFDVKD. The CDR3 spells CATSVGGPVNEQFF. The DNA for the CDR3 is TGTGCCACCAGTGTCGGCGGGCCTGTCAATGAGCAGTTCTTC.